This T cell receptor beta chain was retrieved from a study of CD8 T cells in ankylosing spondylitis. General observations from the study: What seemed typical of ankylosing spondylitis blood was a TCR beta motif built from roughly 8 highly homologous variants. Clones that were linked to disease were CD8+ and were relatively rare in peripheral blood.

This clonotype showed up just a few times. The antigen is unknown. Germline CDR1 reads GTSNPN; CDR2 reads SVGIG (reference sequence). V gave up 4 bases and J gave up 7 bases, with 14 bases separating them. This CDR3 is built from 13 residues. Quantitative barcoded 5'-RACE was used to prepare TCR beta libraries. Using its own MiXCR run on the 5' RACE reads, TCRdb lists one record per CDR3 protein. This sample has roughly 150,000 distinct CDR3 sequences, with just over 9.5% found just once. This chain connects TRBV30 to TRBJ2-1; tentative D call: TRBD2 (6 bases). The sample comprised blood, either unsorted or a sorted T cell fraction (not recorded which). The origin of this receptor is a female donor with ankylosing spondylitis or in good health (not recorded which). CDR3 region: CAWKAGSGNEQFF. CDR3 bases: TGTGCCTGGAAAGCCGGGAGCGGGAATGAGCAGTTCTTC. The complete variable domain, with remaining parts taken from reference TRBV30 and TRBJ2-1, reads SQTIHQWPATLVQPVGSPLSLECTVEGTSNPNLYWYRQAAGRGLQLLFYSVGIGQISSEVPQNLSASRPQDRQFILSSKKLLLSDSGFYLCAWKAGSGNEQFFGPGTRLTVL.